A selection of T cell receptor beta chains follows, all from one sample in a study of blood T cell repertoires in COVID-19. Generated by immunoSEQ multiplex PCR, the TCRdb table keeps only in-frame clones and is missing some. The repertoire has over 200,000 clones, roughly 90% of them found once; the top ten carry around 2%. The sequenced sample consisted of peripheral blood. The receptors originated from a man younger than 40 who had recovered from COVID-19. The CDR3 runs from the conserved cysteine through the conserved F or W. D genes are given only for firm matches. Clone size is shown for a subset of rows, as once, few, many or a class of expanded clone.

clone_size,v_call,cdr3_length,j_call,d_call,cdr3_aa,cdr3_nt
.,TRBV4-1,15,TRBJ2-3,.,CASRPTGRGPDTQYF,TGCGCCAGCAGACCTACGGGGCGGGGACCAGATACGCAGTATTTT
.,TRBV11-3,18,TRBJ2-5,TRBD2,CASSLGLGLAGTQETQYF,TGTGCCAGCAGCTTAGGATTGGGACTAGCGGGGACCCAAGAGACCCAGTACTTC
.,TRBV18,14,TRBJ1-5,TRBD1,CARKTGANNQPQHF,TGTGCCAGAAAAACAGGGGCCAACAATCAGCCCCAGCATTTT
.,TRBV5-4,14,TRBJ1-2,TRBD1,CASSARLTGGGYTF,TGTGCCAGCAGCGCCCGTCTCACAGGGGGAGGCTACACCTTC
.,TRBV10-3,11,TRBJ2-5,.,CAIRGGEAQYF,TGTGCCATCAGGGGCGGGGAGGCCCAGTACTTC
.,TRBV7-9,13,TRBJ2-7,TRBD1,CASTGQGVLEQYF,TGTGCCAGCACCGGACAGGGAGTCCTAGAGCAGTACTTC
.,TRBV4-2,16,TRBJ2-7,.,CASSQDLSSQPYEQYF,TGTGCCAGCAGCCAAGACCTTAGCTCCCAGCCCTACGAGCAGTACTTC
.,TRBV7-2,14,TRBJ1-2,TRBD1,CASSSQQGASGYTF,TGTGCCAGCAGCTCCCAACAGGGGGCAAGTGGCTACACCTTC
.,TRBV11-3,13,TRBJ2-5,.,CASSSPGGETQYF,TGTGCCAGCAGTTCACCTGGGGGGGAGACCCAGTACTTC
.,TRBV9,18,TRBJ2-2,TRBD1,CASSVGPGQGENTGELFF,TGTGCCAGCAGCGTAGGGCCCGGACAGGGAGAAAACACCGGGGAGCTGTTTTTT
.,TRBV7-2,16,TRBJ1-6,.,CASSPEYRGGGSPLHF,TGTGCCAGCAGCCCCGAGTATAGGGGGGGCGGGTCACCCCTCCACTTT
.,TRBV6-6,11,TRBJ2-1,.,CASDTGNEQFF,TGTGCCAGCGATACGGGGAATGAGCAGTTCTTC
.,TRBV5-1,17,TRBJ2-1,TRBD2,CASSLGILAGGLNEQFF,TGCGCCAGCAGCTTGGGGATACTAGCGGGGGGGCTCAATGAGCAGTTCTTC
.,TRBV19,14,TRBJ1-6,.,CASSIPQGDSPLHF,TGTGCCAGTAGTATACCACAGGGCGATTCACCCCTCCACTTT
.,TRBV9,12,TRBJ2-2,.,CASSPSPGELFF,TGTGCCAGCAGCCCCTCCCCCGGGGAGCTGTTTTTT
.,TRBV5-1,17,TRBJ1-1,.,CASSLAKLDRMNTEAFF,TGCGCCAGCAGCTTGGCCAAATTGGACAGAATGAACACTGAAGCTTTCTTT
.,TRBV3-1/TRBV3-2,18,TRBJ1-2,.,CASSQDLESGLTNYGYTF,TGTGCCAGCAGCCAAGACCTTGAATCGGGACTAACTAACTATGGCTACACCTTC
.,TRBV13,15,TRBJ1-6,.,CASSWGTTPTSPLHF,TGTGCCAGCAGCTGGGGGACAACACCTACTTCACCCCTCCACTTT
.,TRBV6-5,15,TRBJ2-2,TRBD1,CASLGDRVFTGELFF,TGTGCCAGCCTAGGCGACAGGGTCTTTACCGGGGAGCTGTTTTTT
.,TRBV30,13,TRBJ2-6,.,CAWSGGGANVLTF,TGTGCCTGGAGTGGAGGTGGGGCCAACGTCCTGACTTTC
.,TRBV5-4,14,TRBJ2-2,.,CASSLVANTGELFF,TGTGCCAGCAGCTTGGTCGCGAACACCGGGGAGCTGTTTTTT
few,TRBV27,14,TRBJ1-1,.,CASSWGDTTGAAFF,TGTGCCAGCAGTTGGGGAGACACAACTGGTGCAGCTTTCTTT
.,TRBV18,14,TRBJ1-1,.,CASSPSSVGGEAFF,TGTGCCAGCTCACCATCTAGCGTCGGCGGTGAAGCTTTCTTT
.,TRBV6-5,15,TRBJ1-4,.,CASRAQTGTNEKLFF,TGTGCCAGTAGGGCTCAGACGGGGACTAATGAAAAACTGTTTTTT